Listed below are T cell receptor beta chains from one sample, sequenced in a study of blood T cell repertoires in COVID-19. Using immunoSEQ multiplex PCR, the repertoire was profiled, and TCRdb retains in-frame clones only, with some absent. The sample shows about 260,000 clones, about 90% of them seen only once. Sample: peripheral blood. Every receptor here comes from a middle-aged woman who had recovered from COVID-19. The CDR3 runs from the conserved cysteine through the conserved F or W. D genes are given only for firm matches. The size entry is marked missing in some rows and otherwise reads once, few, many or a size class.

V,size,J,D,DNA,CDR3
TRBV12-5,.,TRBJ2-1,.,TGTGCTAGTGGTTTGGTACTTGGAGCAGGGTCCTACAATGAGCAGTTCTTC,CASGLVLGAGSYNEQFF
TRBV5-4,once,TRBJ1-1,TRBD1,TGTGCCAGCAGCCTACAGGGGATAAACACTGAAGCTTTCTTT,CASSLQGINTEAFF
TRBV13,.,TRBJ2-4,TRBD2,TGTGCCAGCAGCCCAGAGCGGGGGTTAGCCAAAAACATTCAGTACTTC,CASSPERGLAKNIQYF
TRBV29-1,.,TRBJ2-1,.,TGCAGCAAACTCGTAGCCAATGAGCAGTTCTTC,CSKLVANEQFF
TRBV30,.,TRBJ1-6,.,TGTGCCTGGAGTGTACTAAACTCCTATAATTCACCCCTCCACTTT,CAWSVLNSYNSPLHF
TRBV10-3,.,TRBJ1-2,TRBD1,TGTGCCATCAGTGAGTCGCAGGGGGCGAATGGCTACACCTTC,CAISESQGANGYTF
TRBV3-1/TRBV3-2,.,TRBJ1-2,.,TGTGCCAGCAGCCAAGATCCAGCGAGCTATGGCTACACCTTC,CASSQDPASYGYTF
TRBV9,.,TRBJ2-3,TRBD2,TGTGCCAGCAGCGTAGAGGCGGGGGGACGCACAGATACGCAGTATTTT,CASSVEAGGRTDTQYF
TRBV5-1,once,TRBJ2-1,TRBD1,TGCGCCAGCAGCAGCGGACAGGGGACGAATGAGCAGTTCTTC,CASSSGQGTNEQFF
TRBV28,.,TRBJ2-2,.,TGTGCGGTCTGGGCCAGTGCAATCGGGGAGCTGTTTTTT,CAVWASAIGELFF
TRBV11-2,.,TRBJ2-7,TRBD1,TGTGCCAGCAGCCCCCCGGGACAGGGAGCCTACGAGCAGTACTTC,CASSPPGQGAYEQYF
TRBV2,few,TRBJ1-1,.,TGTGCCAGCAGCGCGTACACTGAAGCTTTCTTT,CASSAYTEAFF
TRBV6-5,once,TRBJ1-1,.,TGTGCCAATAGCGATCAACCCAACACTGAAGCTTTCTTT,CANSDQPNTEAFF
TRBV5-6,.,TRBJ2-7,.,TGTGCCAGCAGCTTCGTTCGCTACGAGCAGTACTTC,CASSFVRYEQYF
TRBV5-1,.,TRBJ2-3,TRBD1,TGCGCCAGCAGCTTAGGGGGCGGGCCGAATACGCAGTATTTT,CASSLGGGPNTQYF
TRBV19,.,TRBJ2-1,TRBD1,TGTGCCAGCCAGTCCCGGGACAGGAATGAGCAGTTCTTC,CASQSRDRNEQFF
TRBV9,.,TRBJ2-3,.,TGTGCCAGCAGCGTAGGCGGCGGGGATACGCAGTATTTT,CASSVGGGDTQYF
TRBV4-1,.,TRBJ2-5,TRBD2,TGCGCCAGCAGCCAAGTGAGGAGCAGCGGGGGGGCGGAGACCCAGTACTTC,CASSQVRSSGGAETQYF
TRBV2,.,TRBJ1-1,.,TGTGCCAGCAGTGACGGGCAGGGGAGGAACACTGAAGCTTTCTTT,CASSDGQGRNTEAFF
TRBV18,.,TRBJ1-5,TRBD1,TGTGCCAGCTCACCCCGGACAGGGAGCACTCAGCCCCAGCATTTT,CASSPRTGSTQPQHF
TRBV5-1,.,TRBJ2-1,.,TGCGCCAGCAGCTTTCCGCGGGTCAGTGAGCAGTTCTTC,CASSFPRVSEQFF
TRBV30,.,TRBJ2-7,TRBD1,TGTGCCTGGAGTGGCTCTTTCGGGACAGGCGAACCCTACGAGCAGTACTTC,CAWSGSFGTGEPYEQYF
TRBV18,.,TRBJ2-6,TRBD2,TGTGCCAGCTCAACGACTAGCGGGGGGCCTGGGGCCAACGTCCTGACTTTC,CASSTTSGGPGANVLTF
TRBV7-7,.,TRBJ2-1,TRBD2,TGTGCTAGCAGCCAAACCATAGGACTAGCGGGGGATAGATACAATGAGCAGTTCTTC,CASSQTIGLAGDRYNEQFF
TRBV4-1,.,TRBJ1-2,TRBD1,TGCGCCAGCAGCCAAGATGGGACAGTTTATGGCTACACCTTC,CASSQDGTVYGYTF
TRBV5-1,few,TRBJ2-7,TRBD1,TGCGCCAGCAGCTTGTTACAGGGGATCGACGAGCAGTACTTC,CASSLLQGIDEQYF
TRBV2,.,TRBJ1-5,.,TGTGCCAGCGGAGGTTGGCCCCAGCATTTT,CASGGWPQHF
TRBV5-1,.,TRBJ2-3,.,TGCGCCAGCAGCTTGTACCAGGGAAGAGATACGCAGTATTTT,CASSLYQGRDTQYF
TRBV25-1,.,TRBJ1-1,TRBD1,TGTGCCAGCAGTGTGGACAGGTCGAACACTGAAGCTTTCTTT,CASSVDRSNTEAFF
TRBV27,.,TRBJ2-7,TRBD1,TGTGCCAGCAGTAGGACAGGGGGGGGGTACGAGCAGTACTTC,CASSRTGGGYEQYF
TRBV2,.,TRBJ1-1,TRBD1,TGTGCCAGCAGCAACTACAGGGGTACTGAAGCTTTCTTT,CASSNYRGTEAFF
TRBV6-6,.,TRBJ2-7,.,TGTGCCAGCAGGGACGGACAAGACGAGCAGTACTTC,CASRDGQDEQYF
TRBV4-3,.,TRBJ2-4,.,TGCGCCAGCAGTTCAACCGGGGAGGAGGGCAAAAACATTCAGTACTTC,CASSSTGEEGKNIQYF
TRBV7-3,.,TRBJ2-1,.,TGTGCCAGCAGCTTATCTAGAGGCTCCTACAATGAGCAGTTCTTC,CASSLSRGSYNEQFF
TRBV20-1,.,TRBJ2-1,.,TGCAGTGCTAGTATCGGCCCAACGGAGGGAGAGCAGTTCTTC,CSASIGPTEGEQFF
TRBV5-1,.,TRBJ2-2,.,TGCGCCAGCAGCGTAGACAGGTCCGGGGAGCTGTTTTTT,CASSVDRSGELFF
TRBV11-3,.,TRBJ2-3,TRBD2,TGTGCCAGCAGCCTAGCGGGGGGCGTTAGCACAGATACGCAGTATTTT,CASSLAGGVSTDTQYF
TRBV19,.,TRBJ1-4,.,TGTGCCAGTAGTATGGCCCCCGGAGTCCCTAATGAAAAACTGTTTTTT,CASSMAPGVPNEKLFF
TRBV7-2,.,TRBJ1-6,TRBD1,TGTGCCAGCAGCTTAGGGACAGGGGCTTCACCCCTCCACTTT,CASSLGTGASPLHF
TRBV2,.,TRBJ1-3,.,TGTGCCAGCAGTGAGGCGCAGGTTTACTCTGGAAACACCATATATTTT,CASSEAQVYSGNTIYF
TRBV3-1/TRBV3-2,.,TRBJ2-4,.,TGTGCCAGCAGCCAAGATGCGGCAGCTCCCTTTAGAGACATTCAGTACTTC,CASSQDAAAPFRDIQYF
TRBV2,few,TRBJ1-4,.,TGTGCCAGCAGTGAGGTGCGGAATGAAAAACTGTTTTTT,CASSEVRNEKLFF
TRBV5-5,.,TRBJ1-6,.,TGTGCCAGCACCCTCGATAATTCACCCCTCCACTTT,CASTLDNSPLHF
TRBV19,.,TRBJ2-1,TRBD2,TGTGCCAGTAGCTCGGCTAGCGGGGGAAGCTCCTACAATGAGCAGTTCTTC,CASSSASGGSSYNEQFF
TRBV18,.,TRBJ1-1,.,TGTGCCAGCTCACCTTTCAACAGCTACACGAACACTGAAGCTTTCTTT,CASSPFNSYTNTEAFF
TRBV10-3,.,TRBJ2-3,.,TGTGCCATCAGTGAGTCGGTAGCCTCGGGTACAGATACGCAGTATTTT,CAISESVASGTDTQYF
TRBV7-6,.,TRBJ2-5,.,TGTGCCAGCAGCTTAGGTGGGGGCTCGGGGACCCAGTACTTC,CASSLGGGSGTQYF
TRBV30,.,TRBJ1-1,.,TGTGCCTGGAGTGTAATGCGAGGGTCTGAAGCTTTCTTT,CAWSVMRGSEAFF
TRBV28,.,TRBJ1-2,.,TGTGCCAGCACACCGACAGCAGGAGGCTACACCTTC,CASTPTAGGYTF
TRBV5-1,.,TRBJ2-2,TRBD1,TGCGCCAGCAGCTTGCAGGGACAGCACACCGGGGAGCTGTTTTTT,CASSLQGQHTGELFF
TRBV4-1,.,TRBJ1-1,.,TGCGCCAGCAGCCATTCAGCGGGACACAGGAACACTGAAGCTTTCTTT,CASSHSAGHRNTEAFF
TRBV19,.,TRBJ2-7,.,TGTGCCAGTAGTCTCTTCTTCGGCTCCTACGAGCAGTACTTC,CASSLFFGSYEQYF
TRBV5-1,.,TRBJ2-5,TRBD2,TGCGCCAGCAGCTTCGGGACTAGCGGACGGGTGTCAAGAGAGACCCAGTACTTC,CASSFGTSGRVSRETQYF
TRBV19,.,TRBJ1-1,.,TGTGCCAGTAGTATGGAGGTCAGGAACACTGAAGCTTTCTTT,CASSMEVRNTEAFF
TRBV7-2,.,TRBJ2-3,.,TGTGCCAGCAGCCCAGGGGTTGTCCTCCCTGGCACAGATACGCAGTATTTT,CASSPGVVLPGTDTQYF
TRBV7-9,.,TRBJ1-2,TRBD1,TGTGCCAGCAGCTTAGCGCGGGACAGAACCTCTGGCTACACCTTC,CASSLARDRTSGYTF
TRBV9,.,TRBJ1-1,.,TGTGCCAGCAGCGCCGGACCCGGGGGCACTGAAGCTTTCTTT,CASSAGPGGTEAFF
TRBV19,.,TRBJ1-4,TRBD1,TGTGCCAGTAGTCCCGGAGGGACAGGGTCGAGGGAAAAACTGTTTTTT,CASSPGGTGSREKLFF